This section outlines one TCR beta chain sequence together with its context. The CDR3 totals 15 residues. The germline gives CDR1 MNHEY, CDR2 SVGAGI. V lost 0 bases and J lost 4; bases outside the gene matches: 5. These data come from a study of long-term antiretroviral therapy in people with HIV. Survey-level resolution applied to immunoSEQ assay v3.0. Using immunoSEQ multiplex PCR, the repertoire was profiled, and TCRdb retains in-frame clones only, with some absent. The table shows 20,000 or so clones, with around four fifths occurring only once. The clonotype was recovered from a woman aged 45 to 65 with HIV. This chain joins TRBV6-5 and TRBJ1-2; 7 bases match TRBD1. The sequencing here drew on unsorted PBMCs, taken 1.9 years after starting antiretroviral therapy. CDR3 coding DNA: TGTGCCAGCAGTTACTCGGGGACAGTCGCCTATGGCTACACCTTC. Protein sequence: CASSYSGTVAYGYTF.